The rows below give T cell receptor beta chains drawn from one sample of a study of ipilimumab plus nivolumab after autologous stem cell transplantation. Measured with immunoSEQ multiplex PCR; TCRdb has only the in-frame clones, and not every one. This table holds tens of thousands of clones, 90% to 95% found once. Here the sequenced sample was PBMCs, taken in a trial of ipilimumab plus nivolumab as post-transplant consolidation. All receptors derive from a male donor with multiple myeloma. CDR3s include the opening cysteine and the closing phenylalanine or tryptophan. A D gene is named only where the DNA matches it firmly. Size is stated for part of the rows, as once, few or many counts, or as a class when the clone is expanded.

TGTGCCAGTAGTATTGGCAGTCAAGAGACCCAGTACTTC CASSIGSQETQYF TRBV19 . . 13 TRBJ2-5
TGTGCCAGCAGCGTAGGCGGGGGGGTTTCCTACGAGCAGTACTTC CASSVGGGVSYEQYF TRBV9 . TRBD2 15 TRBJ2-7
TGTGCCAGCAGCACGAGGACAGGAAACACCGGGGAGCTGTTTTTT CASSTRTGNTGELFF TRBV7-2 few TRBD1 15 TRBJ2-2
TGTGCCAGCAGCCGACAAACTAGCGGGGACCCCCGGACCCAGTACTTC CASSRQTSGDPRTQYF TRBV7-2 few TRBD2 16 TRBJ2-5
TGTGCCAGCAGCAAAGTCCTCGGGACCCGTGAGCAGTACTTC CASSKVLGTREQYF TRBV21-1 . . 14 TRBJ2-7
TGTGCCAGCAGCGTAGTAGAGGGTTCTGGGTCTAGCGGGAGTCGGGAGACCCAGTACTTC CASSVVEGSGSSGSRETQYF TRBV9 . TRBD2 20 TRBJ2-5
TGTGCCACCTCAGGCGGGGGGGGCGATGAAAAACTGTTTTTT CATSGGGGDEKLFF TRBV10-3 . . 14 TRBJ1-4
TGTGCCAGTAGTATTGGAGGAGGGAACACTGAAGCTTTCTTT CASSIGGGNTEAFF TRBV19 few . 14 TRBJ1-1
TGTGCCAGCAGTTATTCGGGACGTAATTCACCCCTCCACTTT CASSYSGRNSPLHF TRBV6-5 . . 14 TRBJ1-6
TGTGCCAGCAGCTTGGAGGGGACAGGGATTGGAGAGACCCAGTACTTC CASSLEGTGIGETQYF TRBV5-8 . TRBD1 16 TRBJ2-5
TGTGCCAGCAGCCAAGCGACAGGCGCCAATCAGCCCCAGCATTTT CASSQATGANQPQHF TRBV4-2 . . 15 TRBJ1-5
TGTGCCAGCAGTGGATGGACAGGGGTAGAATATGGCTACACCTTC CASSGWTGVEYGYTF TRBV25-1 . TRBD1 15 TRBJ1-2
TGTGCCAGTAGTATCTTATGGATAGGGGGGCAGCCCCAGCATTTT CASSILWIGGQPQHF TRBV19 . . 15 TRBJ1-5
TGTGCCAGCAAGGCCGACAGGGGCTCTGGAAACACCATATATTTT CASKADRGSGNTIYF TRBV6-5 . TRBD1 15 TRBJ1-3
TGTGCCAGCAGACCCGGACAGGCTAACTCACCCCTCCACTTT CASRPGQANSPLHF TRBV7-9 . TRBD1 14 TRBJ1-6
TGTGCCAGCAGCATTAACCCGACAGGGGATGCCTACGAGCAGTACTTC CASSINPTGDAYEQYF TRBV21-1 . . 16 TRBJ2-7
TGTGCCAGCTCACCACCCTGGGAGCGGGAGACCCAGTACTTC CASSPPWERETQYF TRBV18 . . 14 TRBJ2-5
TGTGCCAGCAGCCGTGCCCAGCGGGTCAACAATGAGCAGTTCTTC CASSRAQRVNNEQFF TRBV27 . . 15 TRBJ2-1
TGTGCCAGCAGCTTGAGCGGGGGATCCTACAATGAGCAGTTCTTC CASSLSGGSYNEQFF TRBV5-4 once TRBD2 15 TRBJ2-1
TGCGCCAGCAGCCAAAGGACAGATTTAAACACTGAAGCTTTCTTT CASSQRTDLNTEAFF TRBV4-1 . . 15 TRBJ1-1
TGTGCCAGCACCAAAACAGGGTTAACAGATACGCAGTATTTT CASTKTGLTDTQYF TRBV7-2 . . 14 TRBJ2-3
TGTGCCAGCAGCTTACAGCCAGCAGGAAACACCATATATTTT CASSLQPAGNTIYF TRBV5-5 once . 14 TRBJ1-3
TGTGCCAGCAGCCCAACTAGCGGGGGCTGGAGCGGGGAGCTGTTTTTT CASSPTSGGWSGELFF TRBV7-3 . TRBD2 16 TRBJ2-2
TGTGCCAGCAGTTACTCCCGACAGGGCAACACTGAAGCTTTCTTT CASSYSRQGNTEAFF TRBV6-6 . TRBD1 15 TRBJ1-1
TGTGCCAGCAGCTTGGCCGGGACAGGGTCCACTGAAGCTTTCTTT CASSLAGTGSTEAFF TRBV5-3 . TRBD1 15 TRBJ1-1
TGTGCCAGCAGCTTTTATCGCGCAGGGGCGGCCTATGGCTACACCTTC CASSFYRAGAAYGYTF TRBV5-6 . . 16 TRBJ1-2
TGCAGCGTTCAAGCGGGATCCTACAATGAGCAGTTCTTC CSVQAGSYNEQFF TRBV29-1 . TRBD2 13 TRBJ2-1
TGTGCCAGCAGCTTAGTTTCAGCTGCGGACAATGAGCAGTTCTTC CASSLVSAADNEQFF TRBV7-2 once . 15 TRBJ2-1
TGTGCCAGCAGCGCGGAAGGGACACGCTATAACTATGGCTACACCTTC CASSAEGTRYNYGYTF TRBV9 . . 16 TRBJ1-2
TGTGCCAGCAGTTTATCTACCAACTCCTACAATGAGCAGTTCTTC CASSLSTNSYNEQFF TRBV27 . . 15 TRBJ2-1
TGCGCCAGCAGCCTACAACCGACAGCAACTAATGAAAAACTGTTTTTT CASSLQPTATNEKLFF TRBV5-1 . . 16 TRBJ1-4
TGTGCCAGCAGCCGTGGACAGGGGATCTACGAGCAGTACTTC CASSRGQGIYEQYF TRBV13 . TRBD1 14 TRBJ2-7
TGTGCCACCAGCAGAGATGGCGGAAACACCGGGGAGCTGTTTTTT CATSRDGGNTGELFF TRBV15 . . 15 TRBJ2-2
TGTGCCAGCAGCTTCGTCCCACTGGATGAGCAGTTCTTC CASSFVPLDEQFF TRBV7-2 . . 13 TRBJ2-1
TGTGCCAGCAGTGACTCGGCGGGCAGAAACACCATATATTTT CASSDSAGRNTIYF TRBV2 . . 14 TRBJ1-3
TGTGCCAGCAGTTTAAGTGAGACATTACGAGAGACCCAGTACTTC CASSLSETLRETQYF TRBV27 . . 15 TRBJ2-5
TGTGCCAGCAGCTCGTTAGACAGGGGAGAAGAGACCCAGTACTTC CASSSLDRGEETQYF TRBV7-6 . TRBD1 15 TRBJ2-5
TGTGCCAGTAGTATAATTGGGCGGGGGGGCTTCTACAATGAGCAGTTCTTC CASSIIGRGGFYNEQFF TRBV19 . TRBD2 17 TRBJ2-1
TGTGCCAGCAGTTGGGACGGCGATAATTCACCCCTCCACTTT CASSWDGDNSPLHF TRBV27 . . 14 TRBJ1-6
TGTGCCAGCTCACCCGGGACAGGGGGCAAATACGAGCAGTACTTC CASSPGTGGKYEQYF TRBV18 . TRBD1 15 TRBJ2-7
TGTGCCAGCAGTCCGCCCCGACAGGGTACTGAAGCTTTCTTT CASSPPRQGTEAFF TRBV28 . TRBD1 14 TRBJ1-1
TGTGCCAGCAGCTTAGGAAGGAATCAGCCCCAGCATTTT CASSLGRNQPQHF TRBV7-8 once . 13 TRBJ1-5
TGTGCCAGCAGCTTAGGCTACAGGGGGGTCCGATACGAGCAGTACTTC CASSLGYRGVRYEQYF TRBV5-4 . TRBD1 16 TRBJ2-7
TGCAGTTTCAGGGGGTTTGAGACCCAGTACTTC CSFRGFETQYF TRBV20-1 . TRBD1 11 TRBJ2-5
TGTGCCTGGAACATCGGCGGGGGGGGTGGTGAGCAGTTCTTC CAWNIGGGGGEQFF TRBV30 . TRBD2 14 TRBJ2-1
TGCGCCAGCAGCCAGACCGGGACTAGCTTAGATACGCAGTATTTT CASSQTGTSLDTQYF TRBV4-3 . TRBD2 15 TRBJ2-3
TGTGCCAGTAGTATGCAGGAGGGCGGCAATCAGCCCCAGCATTTT CASSMQEGGNQPQHF TRBV19 once . 15 TRBJ1-5
TGTGCCAGCAGCCAAGATCGAGGGACAGCATTTAATGAAAAACTGTTTTTT CASSQDRGTAFNEKLFF TRBV14 . TRBD1 17 TRBJ1-4
TGTGCCAGCAGCTTAGGGCCTAGCTCCTACGAGCAGTACTTC CASSLGPSSYEQYF TRBV11-2 . . 14 TRBJ2-7
TGTGCCAGCAGCGTAGCTCCAGTCGTAGGTTACGAGCAGTACTTC CASSVAPVVGYEQYF TRBV9 . . 15 TRBJ2-7
TGTGCCACCAGCCAGATAGAACCAAGGACAGGGCTTTACGAGCAGTACTTC CATSQIEPRTGLYEQYF TRBV15 . TRBD1 17 TRBJ2-7
TGTGCCAGCAGTGTGGGCGCGAGCACAGATACGCAGTATTTT CASSVGASTDTQYF TRBV2 . . 14 TRBJ2-3
TGTGCCAGCTCACTAACTAGCCCTGGCACCGGGGAGCTGTTTTTT CASSLTSPGTGELFF TRBV18 . . 15 TRBJ2-2
TGTGCCAGCAGCGTACAGGGGGGCGAAGAGACCCAGTACTTC CASSVQGGEETQYF TRBV2 . TRBD1 14 TRBJ2-5
TGCGCCAGCAGTTGGGGGCTACCAATCCAAGAGACCCAGTACTTC CASSWGLPIQETQYF TRBV4-3 . . 15 TRBJ2-5
TGTGCCAGCAGCTTGGGTGCTAGCGGTGCCGGGGAGCTGTTTTTT CASSLGASGAGELFF TRBV5-4 . TRBD2 15 TRBJ2-2
TGTGCCAGCAGCTTAGTAAGGTTGCGGGAGAGAACCTACGAGCAGTACTTC CASSLVRLRERTYEQYF TRBV7-9 . TRBD2 17 TRBJ2-7
TGCGCCAGCAGCTTGAACTACGAGCAGTACTTC CASSLNYEQYF TRBV5-1 . . 11 TRBJ2-7
TGTGCCAGCAGCGCCCCAAGGAACACCATATATTTT CASSAPRNTIYF TRBV7-9 . . 12 TRBJ1-3
TGTGCCAGCAGCTTAGGGACGGGGGACATTCAGTACTTC CASSLGTGDIQYF TRBV5-4 once . 13 TRBJ2-4